This is a list of T cell receptor beta chains from one sample in a study of blood T cells in healthy people across ages. TCRdb ran MiXCR on the 5' RACE reads and lists one entry per CDR3 protein. The sample has about 1.4 million distinct CDR3 sequences; approximately 59% are singletons. The sample comprised blood. These receptors came from a man younger than 35 in good health. Both conserved end residues are part of each CDR3. The D gene is left open where the match is weak. Rows give clone size only sometimes, using once, few, many, or a class for an expanded clone.

j_gene	d_gene	v_gene	abundance	CDR3aa	CDR3nt
TRBJ1-3	-	TRBV12-3/TRBV12-4	few	CASSIRLNTIYF	TGTGCCAGCAGTATCAGGCTGAACACCATATATTTT
TRBJ1-6	TRBD1	TRBV7-2	few	CASSLRQGARDNSPLHF	TGTGCCAGCAGCCTGCGCCAGGGGGCGCGGGATAATTCACCCCTCCACTTT
TRBJ2-7	-	TRBV4-1	-	CASSQDQRGGEQYF	TGCGCCAGCAGCCAAGATCAAAGGGGAGGCGAGCAGTACTTC
TRBJ1-2	-	TRBV6-6	-	CASSLGPVGYTF	TGTGCCAGCAGTTTAGGACCTGTCGGCTACACCTTC
TRBJ1-2	-	TRBV27	-	CASRGRSTNYGYTF	TGTGCCAGCCGAGGGCGGTCTACTAACTATGGCTACACCTTC
TRBJ2-4	TRBD2	TRBV6-6	once	CASSYASGRGDIQYF	TGTGCCAGCAGTTACGCGAGCGGGAGAGGGGACATTCAGTACTTC
TRBJ1-2	TRBD1	TRBV29-1	-	CSVDRDDYGYTF	TGCAGCGTGGACAGGGACGACTATGGCTACACCTTC
TRBJ2-1	-	TRBV28	-	CASSGLGSYNEQFF	TGTGCCAGCAGTGGTCTAGGGTCCTACAATGAGCAGTTCTTC
TRBJ1-1	-	TRBV10-3	-	CAISESRQLNTEAFF	TGTGCCATCAGTGAGTCAAGGCAGTTAAACACTGAAGCTTTCTTT
TRBJ2-3	-	TRBV28	-	CASSLLLSLSARTDTQYF	TGTGCCAGCAGTTTATTGCTGAGTCTTAGCGCCCGCACAGATACGCAGTATTTT
TRBJ2-5	TRBD1	TRBV5-1	-	CASSFSGTGVMQETQYF	TGCGCCAGCAGCTTTTCCGGGACAGGGGTGATGCAAGAGACCCAGTACTTC
TRBJ2-1	-	TRBV6-5	-	CASRDGTPYNEQFF	TGTGCCAGCAGGGACGGGACTCCCTACAATGAGCAGTTCTTC
TRBJ1-2	-	TRBV5-1	-	CASSLGGGRYLDYGYTF	TGCGCCAGCAGCTTGGGTGGGGGGCGCTACCTGGACTATGGCTACACCTTC
TRBJ2-3	-	TRBV6-2/TRBV6-3	-	CASSPRANTQYF	TGTGCCAGCAGCCCCCGGGCTAATACGCAGTATTTT
TRBJ2-7	TRBD1	TRBV29-1	-	CSVSDRAISYEQYF	TGCAGCGTATCGGACAGGGCTATCTCCTACGAGCAGTACTTC
TRBJ2-1	TRBD1	TRBV3-1	-	CASSLPGQGINEQFF	TGTGCCAGCAGCCTCCCGGGACAGGGTATCAATGAGCAGTTCTTC
TRBJ2-2	-	TRBV6-6	-	CASSSLGELFF	TGTGCCAGCAGTTCACTGGGGGAGCTGTTTTTT
TRBJ2-3	-	TRBV20-1	once	CSASDRVFTDTQYF	TGCAGTGCTAGCGACCGCGTCTTCACGGATACGCAGTATTTT
TRBJ2-3	-	TRBV12-3/TRBV12-4	-	CASTRWASLTSDTQYF	TGTGCCAGCACCCGTTGGGCTAGCTTAACCTCAGATACGCAGTATTTT
TRBJ2-5	TRBD1	TRBV27	-	CASSLRGTGALGEQYF	TGTGCCAGCAGTTTACGCGGGACAGGGGCTCTGGGAGAGCAGTACTTC
TRBJ2-5	-	TRBV5-1	many	CASSLVVQETQYF	TGTGCCAGCAGTTTAGTGGTTCAAGAGACCCAGTACTTC
TRBJ2-5	-	TRBV11-2	-	CASSFRGTGLGEQYF	TGTGCCAGCAGCTTTAGGGGGACTGGTCTAGGCGAACAGTACTTC
TRBJ2-7	-	TRBV11-3	-	CASSLFPLGEQYF	TGTGCCAGCAGCTTGTTCCCATTGGGGGAGCAGTACTTC
TRBJ2-7	-	TRBV20-1	-	CSAIEGIYEQYF	TGCAGTGCTATTGAGGGAATCTACGAGCAGTACTTC
TRBJ2-1	TRBD2	TRBV28	-	CASSSTSGSDNEQFF	TGTGCCAGCAGTTCCACTAGCGGGAGCGACAATGAGCAGTTCTTC
TRBJ1-6	-	TRBV6-4	-	CASSALGHPAYNSPLHF	TGTGCCAGCAGTGCCCTGGGTCATCCGGCCTATAATTCACCCCTCCACTTT
TRBJ2-3	-	TRBV20-1	few	CSVETIDTQYF	TGCAGTGTGGAGACGATAGATACGCAGTATTTT
TRBJ2-3	-	TRBV4-2	-	CASSPSDSPTDTQYF	TGTGCCAGCAGCCCATCGGATTCTCCCACAGATACGCAGTATTTT
TRBJ1-1	-	TRBV6-5	once	CASSFTALNTEAFF	TGTGCCAGCAGTTTTACGGCCCTTAACACTGAAGCTTTCTTT
TRBJ2-4	TRBD2	TRBV3-1	-	CASSQDGSGRAKNIQYF	TGTGCCAGCAGCCAAGATGGTAGCGGGAGAGCCAAAAACATTCAGTACTTC
TRBJ2-3	TRBD1	TRBV5-1	-	CASSIGQAGDTQYF	TGCGCCAGCAGCATCGGACAGGCGGGAGATACGCAGTATTTT